This entry concerns a single T cell receptor (beta chain). With a J-beta primer mix and a sample-barcoded 5' primer, a second PCR ran about 6 to 11 cycles. A single record per CDR3 protein comes from TCRdb applying MiXCR to the 5' RACE reads. The sample records hundreds of thousands of distinct CDR3 sequences, roughly 50% being singletons. This sample was taken from a study of blood T cells in healthy people across ages. CDR3 size: 11 residues. Trimming removed 6 bases at V and 15 bases at J, with 15 bases between. The germline V gene has CDR1 SNHLY and CDR2 FYNNEI. The rearrangement joins TRBV2 to TRBJ2-1; tentative D call: TRBD2 (6 bases). This TCR was recovered from a man aged 25-45 years in good health. The sequencing input was blood. The DNA of the CDR3 is TGTGCCAGCAGCGGGGACTTCCTGGCGTTCTTC. It translates to CASSGDFLAFF.